This TCR beta chain was identified in a study of cytomegalovirus exposure and HLA in healthy donors. The study, taken as a whole, reports: A link between a missense DCLRE1C variant and TCR beta V- and J-gene trimming emerged from a later analysis. Immune exposure data for these donors was limited to CMV serostatus.

PCR used 60 Vbeta primers and 13 Jbeta primers. Generated by immunoSEQ multiplex PCR, the TCRdb table keeps only in-frame clones and is missing some. The sample holds roughly 98,000 clones; around 77% are singletons and the top ten take approximately 8%. On this clone itself: Its target is not known. This specimen includes other DNA sequences encoding the same CDR3.

The germline CDR1 and CDR2 sequences are LGHNA and YSLEER. This CDR3 spans 13 amino acids. Trimming pared 0 bases from V and 4 bases from J, leaving 7 bases between. This TCR was sampled from a female donor in good health and CMV-seronegative. The sample was PBMCs. V and J are TRBV4-3 and TRBJ2-7, with D possibly matching TRBD2 (5 bases). The CDR3 DNA reads TGCGCCAGCAGCCAAGATCGGGGTTACGAGCAGTACTTC. It translates to CASSQDRGYEQYF.